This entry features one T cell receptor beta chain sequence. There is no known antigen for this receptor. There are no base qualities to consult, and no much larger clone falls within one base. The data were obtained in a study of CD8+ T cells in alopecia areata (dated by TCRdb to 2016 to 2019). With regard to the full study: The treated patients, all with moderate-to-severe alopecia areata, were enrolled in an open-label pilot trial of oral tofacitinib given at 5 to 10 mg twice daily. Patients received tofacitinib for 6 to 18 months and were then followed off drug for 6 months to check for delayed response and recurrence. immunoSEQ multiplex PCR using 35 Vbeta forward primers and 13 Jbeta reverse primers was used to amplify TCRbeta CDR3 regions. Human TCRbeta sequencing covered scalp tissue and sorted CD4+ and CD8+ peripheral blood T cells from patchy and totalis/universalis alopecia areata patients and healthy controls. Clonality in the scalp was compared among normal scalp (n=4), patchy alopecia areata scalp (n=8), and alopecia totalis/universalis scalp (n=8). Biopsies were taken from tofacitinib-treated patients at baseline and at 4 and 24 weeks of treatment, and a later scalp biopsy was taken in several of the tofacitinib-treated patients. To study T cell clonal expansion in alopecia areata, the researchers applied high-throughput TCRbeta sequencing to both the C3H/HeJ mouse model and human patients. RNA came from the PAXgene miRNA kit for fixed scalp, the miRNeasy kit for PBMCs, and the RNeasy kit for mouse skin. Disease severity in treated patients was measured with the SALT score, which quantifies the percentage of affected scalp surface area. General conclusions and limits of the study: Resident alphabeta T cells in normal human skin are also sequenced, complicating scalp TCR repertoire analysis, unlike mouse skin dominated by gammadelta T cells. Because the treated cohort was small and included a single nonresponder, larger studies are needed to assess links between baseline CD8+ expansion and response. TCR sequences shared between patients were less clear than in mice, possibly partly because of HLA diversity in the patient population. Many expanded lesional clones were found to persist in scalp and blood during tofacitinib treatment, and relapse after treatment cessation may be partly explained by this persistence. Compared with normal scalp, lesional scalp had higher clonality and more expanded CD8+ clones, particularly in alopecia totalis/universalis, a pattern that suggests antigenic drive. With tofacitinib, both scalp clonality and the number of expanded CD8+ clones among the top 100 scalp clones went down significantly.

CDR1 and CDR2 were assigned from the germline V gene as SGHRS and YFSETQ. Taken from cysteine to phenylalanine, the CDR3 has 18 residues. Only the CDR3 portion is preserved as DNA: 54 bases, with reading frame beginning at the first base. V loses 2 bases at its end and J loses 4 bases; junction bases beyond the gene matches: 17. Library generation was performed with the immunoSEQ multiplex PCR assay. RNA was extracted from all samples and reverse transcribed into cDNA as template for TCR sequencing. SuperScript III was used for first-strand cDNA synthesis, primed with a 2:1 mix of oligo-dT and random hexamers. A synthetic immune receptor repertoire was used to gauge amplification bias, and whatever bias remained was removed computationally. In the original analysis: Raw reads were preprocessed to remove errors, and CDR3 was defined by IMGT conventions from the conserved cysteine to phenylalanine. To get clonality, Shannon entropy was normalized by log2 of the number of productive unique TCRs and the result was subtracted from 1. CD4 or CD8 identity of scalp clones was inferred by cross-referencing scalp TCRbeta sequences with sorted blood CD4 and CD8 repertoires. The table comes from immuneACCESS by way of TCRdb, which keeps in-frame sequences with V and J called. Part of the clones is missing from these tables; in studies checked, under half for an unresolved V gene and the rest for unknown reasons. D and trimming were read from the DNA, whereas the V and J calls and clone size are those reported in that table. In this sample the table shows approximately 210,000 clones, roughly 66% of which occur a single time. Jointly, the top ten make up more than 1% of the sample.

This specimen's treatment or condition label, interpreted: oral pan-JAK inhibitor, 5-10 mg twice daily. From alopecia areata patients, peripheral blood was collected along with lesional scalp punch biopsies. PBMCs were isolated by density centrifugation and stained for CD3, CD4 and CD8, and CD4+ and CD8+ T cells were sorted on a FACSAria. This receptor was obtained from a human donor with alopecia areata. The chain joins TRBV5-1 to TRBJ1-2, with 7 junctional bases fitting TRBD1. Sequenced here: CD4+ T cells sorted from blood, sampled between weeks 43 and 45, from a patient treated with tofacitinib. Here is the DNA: TGCGCCAGCAGCTTTGGGCGATCTACAGGGGTCGGTGGCTATGGCTACACCTTC. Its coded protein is CASSFGRSTGVGGYGYTF.